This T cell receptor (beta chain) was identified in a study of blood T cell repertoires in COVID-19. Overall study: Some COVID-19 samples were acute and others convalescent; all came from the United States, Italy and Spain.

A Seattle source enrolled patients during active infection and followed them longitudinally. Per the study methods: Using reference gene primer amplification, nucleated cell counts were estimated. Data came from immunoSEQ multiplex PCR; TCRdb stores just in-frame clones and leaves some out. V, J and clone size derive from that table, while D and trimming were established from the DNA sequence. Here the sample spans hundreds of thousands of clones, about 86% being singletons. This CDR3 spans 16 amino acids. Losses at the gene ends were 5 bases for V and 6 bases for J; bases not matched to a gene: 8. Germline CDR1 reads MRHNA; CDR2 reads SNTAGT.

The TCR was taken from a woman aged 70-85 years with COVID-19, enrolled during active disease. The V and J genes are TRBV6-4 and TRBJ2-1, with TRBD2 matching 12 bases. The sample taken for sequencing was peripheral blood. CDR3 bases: TGTGCCAGCAGTAAGACTAGCGGGGGATACGTCAATGAGCAGTTCTTC. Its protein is CASSKTSGGYVNEQFF.